This T cell receptor (beta chain) came from a study of blood T cell repertoires in COVID-19. Study in general: Nucleic acid was either cDNA or gDNA, and it came from T cells, B-cell-depleted T cells, or PBMCs.

This clone showed up just once. CDR3 length: 15 residues. Per the germline V gene, CDR1 is SNHLY and CDR2 is FYNNEI. V was trimmed by 0 bases and J by 2 bases, leaving 9 bases between them. Each participant's cohort was designated according to participant-reported clinical history. Cohort 3 recovery required two negative PCRs, clearance, or symptom resolution. The data were produced by immunoSEQ multiplex PCR, yet TCRdb's version contains in-frame clones alone and is incomplete. The sample consists of 150,000 to 190,000 clones, about 86% of them appearing once. Material: PBMCs or T cells enriched from blood (not recorded which). The genes are TRBV2 and TRBJ2-3, with a tentative D call TRBD1 (6 bases). This receptor was identified in a man aged 50 or older who had recovered from COVID-19. CDR3 coding DNA: TGTGCCAGCAGTGAAGCAAGGGGGTACACAGATACGCAGTATTTT. This translates into CASSEARGYTDTQYF.